This TCR beta chain was profiled in a study of cytomegalovirus exposure and HLA in healthy donors (dated 2017 in TCRdb). Turning to the overall study: The 500 to 800 repertoires of the first cohort and the 120 validation repertoires were produced on the same platform, according to a later analysis. High-throughput TCR immunosequencing, statistical association of individual TCRs with disease status, and machine learning were combined to predict cytomegalovirus infection status. The aim of the study was to test whether cataloging public T cell receptors could identify signatures of past pathogen exposure. Along with the approximately 670-subject first cohort, a separate validation cohort of roughly 110 different subjects was used. General conclusions and limits of the study: The validation cohort had no HLA typing available for a later analysis, so co-occurrence within that cohort was assessed over all 110 or so repertoires. It was suggested by the authors that the approach could potentially be generalized to other disease states and immunological phenotypes. A few of the identified cytomegalovirus-associated TCR beta chains were confirmed in vitro to be specific for cytomegalovirus antigens. Of the cluster scores, approximately 95% were above 0 in a later analysis, which found that TCRs clustered in the first cohort also tended to co-occur in the 120 or so validation repertoires. Most TCR sequences were seen in very few donors, while some public TCRs were found in many individuals. In the study, 164 TCR beta chains were listed as associated with cytomegalovirus. The classifier was reported to diagnose cytomegalovirus status with high specificity and sensitivity in both the original and validation cohorts.

The library was produced with the immunoSEQ multiplex PCR assay. From the authors' description of their analysis: A statistical classification framework was built for diagnosing cytomegalovirus status from the catalog of TCR beta chain sequences. In TCRdb, the immuneACCESS table is reduced to in-frame sequences with V and J assigned. These tables do not hold every clone; where another copy was compared, an unresolved V gene accounts for under half, and the others remain unexplained. The D gene and trimming were derived from the DNA, and the V and J assignments and clone size from that table. Recorded for this sample are about 220,000 clones; around 90% of them occurred a single time. The top ten clones comprise roughly 1% of the sample. From a lookup of the germline V gene, CDR1 and CDR2 are SGHAT and FQNNGV. Including the terminal cysteine and phenylalanine, the CDR3 comprises 14 residues. Only CDR3 DNA is held: 42 bases, read in frame from base 1. Between the V and J ends, shortened by 2 bases and 6 bases respectively, the junction contains 11 bases.

The donors were included in the validation cohort of 120 subjects, a group kept apart from the roughly 700-subject first cohort. A remark on this clone: No antigen is known for it. The record has no base qualities; no much larger clone is one base away.

In this chain, TRBV11-2 is recombined with TRBJ2-1; possibly the D gene is TRBD1, per 6 matching bases. The specimen sequenced was PBMCs. The receptor's source is a woman in her late teens or twenties in good health and CMV-seronegative. CDR3 sequence: CASSLMGAGNEQFF. The nucleotide sequence reads TGTGCCAGCAGCTTAATGGGGGCGGGCAATGAGCAGTTCTTC.